These 25 T cell receptor beta chains share one sample of origin, sequenced in a study of T-cell memory formation after mild COVID-19. One entry per CDR3 protein, called by TCRdb with MiXCR from the 5' RACE reads. The sample has roughly 150,000 distinct CDR3 sequences, more than 14% seen once. The sample consisted of PBMCs or a T cell subset sorted from them (not recorded which). Every receptor here comes from an adult woman who had mild COVID-19 (a few samples of this study predate the infection). Cell type and time point are not known.

The V gene is TRBV12-3 or TRBV12-4, the J gene TRBJ1-5, with TRBD1 as a possible D gene (6 bases). The CDR3 has 12 residues. Trimming removed 6 bases from V and 6 bases from J, with 9 bases in between. Here the CDR3 reads CASRQGGQPQHF. The DNA for the CDR3 is TGTGCCAGCAGACAGGGAGGTCAGCCCCAGCATTTT.

This chain links TRBV4-1 with TRBJ2-1; the D is unclear. V lost 3 bases and J 2 bases, leaving 14 bases between the germline ends. This CDR3 contains 16 residues. Germline V lookup: CDR1 MGHRA, CDR2 YSYEKL. In DNA form, the CDR3 reads TGCGCCAGCAGCCAGGATGACAAGGCCGCCTACAATGAGCAGTTCTTC. Residues: CASSQDDKAAYNEQFF.

In this sample, this clonotype turned up a few times. The gene calls are TRBV3-1 and TRBJ2-3; 7 positions match TRBD2. The CDR3 contains 15 residues. The germline gives CDR1 LGHDT, CDR2 YNNKEL (reference sequence). J was trimmed by 2 bases and V by 1 base; bases with no gene match: 3. The CDR3 loop is CASSQALADTDTQYF. The CDR3 nucleotides are TGTGCCAGCAGCCAAGCGCTAGCGGACACAGATACGCAGTATTTT.

The chain is built from TRBV5-4 and TRBJ2-1; no clear D gene. V gave up 0 bases and J gave up 8 bases, with 15 bases separating them. This CDR3 is 15 amino acids long. Germline CDR1 is SGHNT and CDR2 is YYREEE (reference sequence). In nucleotides, the CDR3 is TGTGCCAGCAGCTTGGGGCTATCGGGTTCTCATGAGCAGTTCTTC. Translated: CASSLGLSGSHEQFF.

This rearrangement joins TRBV12-3 or TRBV12-4 to TRBJ1-1; D call uncertain. The CDR3 has 14 amino acids. Trimming stripped 3 bases from V and 1 base from J, with 9 bases between. For the CDR3, the DNA is TGTGCCAGCAGTTTCGGGCGGCGGAACACTGAAGCTTTCTTT. Encoded protein: CASSFGRRNTEAFF.

The rearrangement uses TRBV7-2 and TRBJ2-7, with TRBD2 as a possible D gene (6 bases). Germline-derived CDR1 and CDR2 are SGHTA and FQGNSA. This CDR3 contains 14 residues. Trimming left V 1 base short and J 5 bases short, with 12 bases between. CDR3 in amino acids: CASSLVLASHEQYF. The CDR3 nucleotides are TGTGCCAGCAGCTTAGTGCTAGCGTCCCACGAGCAGTACTTC.

This rearrangement joins TRBV19 to TRBJ2-1; 16 bases map to TRBD2. This CDR3 comprises 15 residues. Looked up from germline, CDR1 is LNHDA and CDR2 is SQIVND (reference sequence). The V and J ends lost 4 bases and 14 bases, in that order; junction bases with no gene match: 8. CDR3 amino acids: CASSTLGTSGREEFF. The CDR3, as DNA: TGTGCCAGTAGTACCCTCGGGACTAGCGGGAGGGAGGAGTTCTTC.

The chain has TRBV15 and TRBJ2-1; D is unresolved. Germline lookup yields CDR1 LNHNV and CDR2 YYDKDF (reference sequence). V was clipped by 3 bases and J by 8 bases, with 11 bases between them. The CDR3 totals 13 residues. The DNA for the CDR3 is TGTGCCACCAGCAGGGTGGAAGCCTATGAGCAGTTCTTC. Protein sequence: CATSRVEAYEQFF.

This clonotype was counted at least ten times. This chain joins TRBV10-3 and TRBJ2-5; D gene uncertain. The CDR3 extends over 12 amino acids. Trimming shortened V by 10 bases and J by 1 base, and 10 bases separated the two germline ends. CDR1 is ENHRY and CDR2 is SYGVKD in the germline V gene. CDR3: CATGPSQETQYF. The CDR3 DNA sequence: TGTGCCACCGGTCCCAGCCAAGAGACCCAGTACTTC.

This clonotype has more than one count but fewer than ten. J is TRBJ2-2 and V is TRBV12-3 or TRBV12-4; 10 bases agree with TRBD2. This CDR3 comprises 16 residues. Trimming at V came to 5 bases and at J to 0 bases, leaving 3 bases not matched to a gene. The CDR3, as DNA: TGTGCCAGCAGTCGGACTAGCGGAGCGAACACCGGGGAGCTGTTTTTT. As protein: CASSRTSGANTGELFF.

This clonotype was seen a few times. The chain couples TRBV3-1 to TRBJ2-3; D remains ambiguous. The CDR3 runs to 15 residues. V shed 0 bases and J shed 1 base, with 8 bases lying between them. CDR1 is LGHDT, CDR2 YNNKEL, per germline (reference sequence). Here the CDR3 DNA reads TGTGCCAGCAGCCAAGATCAATCGCGCACAGATACGCAGTATTTT. The encoded protein is CASSQDQSRTDTQYF.

The rearrangement links TRBV11-2 to TRBJ2-1; D might be TRBD1 (7 bases). Germline CDR1 SGHAT, CDR2 FQNNGV. Trimming stripped 2 bases from V and 6 bases from J, with 23 bases between. The CDR3 is 18 amino acids. The CDR3 region is CASSLRPRGTGVPNEQFF. The CDR3 DNA follows: TGTGCCAGCAGCTTACGGCCCAGGGGGACGGGAGTTCCCAATGAGCAGTTCTTC.

Only a few counts were recorded for this clonotype. The chain uses TRBV5-1 and TRBJ1-1; D remains unclear. V lost 4 bases and J lost 10, with 23 bases in between. CDR1 and CDR2 from the germline V gene are SGHRS and YFSETQ. The CDR3 runs 15 residues. The CDR3 loop reads CASSPEGNKERGAFF. The CDR3 DNA reads as TGCGCCAGCAGCCCGGAAGGCAACAAAGAACGTGGAGCTTTCTTT.

In this sample, this clonotype turned up a few times. The CDR3 reads CASSVDSGGNTEAFF. The DNA of the CDR3 is TGTGCCAGCAGCGTAGACAGTGGGGGGAACACTGAAGCTTTCTTT. The chain recombines TRBV9 with TRBJ1-1; weak D call: TRBD1 (5 bases). The germline V gene encodes CDR1 SGDLS and CDR2 YYNGEE. The V gene lost 0 bases and the J gene lost 1 base, with 10 bases spanning the gap. There are 15 residues in the CDR3.

This clonotype was found a few times. The chain employs TRBV30 and TRBJ2-2, with 7 nucleotides matching TRBD1. This CDR3 is built from 15 residues. V was pared by 3 bases and J by 6 bases, with 10 bases of the junction left unmatched. Per germline, CDR1 GTSNPN and CDR2 SVGIG (reference sequence). The CDR3 DNA is TGTGCCTGGAGAGCCCGGACAGGAACCCCCGGGGAGCTGTTTTTT. As protein: CAWRARTGTPGELFF. Supplemented by reference TRBV30 and TRBJ2-2, the full variable domain reads SQTIHQWPATLVQPVGSPLSLECTVEGTSNPNLYWYRQAAGRGLQLLFYSVGIGQISSEVPQNLSASRPQDRQFILSSKKLLLSDSGFYLCAWRARTGTPGELFFGEGSRLTVL.

The chain is built from TRBV5-1 and TRBJ1-2; D is perhaps TRBD1 (6 bases). Germline CDR1 is SGHRS and CDR2 is YFSETQ. The CDR3 consists of 14 residues. The germline V and J ends were trimmed by 5 bases and 0 bases, with 11 bases remaining between them. This CDR3 is CASREGGANYGYTF. The CDR3 region has the DNA TGCGCCAGCAGGGAGGGGGGAGCTAACTATGGCTACACCTTC. Supplemented by reference TRBV5-1 and TRBJ1-2, the full variable domain reads KAGVTQTPRYLIKTRGQQVTLSCSPISGHRSVSWYQQTPGQGLQFLFEYFSETQRNKGNFPGRFSGRQFSNSRSEMNVSTLELGDSALYLCASREGGANYGYTFGSGTRLTVV.

The chain has TRBV6-5 and TRBJ2-7, with D maybe TRBD1 (5 bases). Germline V gene data show CDR1 as MNHEY and CDR2 as SVGAGI. The CDR3 has 12 amino acids. Trimming took 9 bases from V and 1 from J, leaving 10 bases between them. For the CDR3, the DNA is TGTGCCAGTGGGCAGGGTTCCTACGAGCAGTACTTC. It is translated as CASGQGSYEQYF.

The gene calls are TRBV24-1 and TRBJ2-7; 9 bases are a match to TRBD2. V shed 9 bases, J shed 6 bases, and the junction held 8 bases outside the gene matches. CDR1 is KGHDR and CDR2 is SFDVKD in the germline V gene. This CDR3 has 13 residues. For the CDR3, the DNA is TGTGCCACCGGTGCTAGCGGGGTGCGCGAGCAGTACTTC. Amino acid sequence: CATGASGVREQYF.

This clonotype turned up a few times. The chain couples TRBV5-5 to TRBJ1-3; D is uncertain. Trimming left V 4 bases short and J 2 bases short, with 7 bases between. CDR3 length: 13 amino acids. The germline V gene has CDR1 SGHKS and CDR2 YYEKEE (reference sequence). The CDR3 loop is CASSTGPGNTIYF. CDR3 DNA sequence: TGTGCCAGCAGCACGGGCCCTGGAAACACCATATATTTT. The full variable domain, with the rest looked up from reference TRBV5-5 and TRBJ1-3, is DAGVTQSPTHLIKTRGQQVTLRCSPISGHKSVSWYQQVLGQGPQFIFQYYEKEERGRGNFPDRFSARQFPNYSSELNVNALLLGDSALYLCASSTGPGNTIYFGEGSWLTVV.

V and J are TRBV18 and TRBJ2-7; a weak D match, TRBD2 (6 bases). V lost 5 bases and J lost 3, with 17 bases in between. Germline V gene sequence: CDR1 KGHSH, CDR2 LQKENI. This CDR3 spans 15 amino acids. This chain's CDR3 is CASSDVGGSVYEQYF. The CDR3 nucleotides are TGTGCCAGCTCAGATGTTGGGGGGAGTGTCTACGAGCAGTACTTC.

This clonotype was observed a handful of times. V is TRBV5-1 and J is TRBJ2-7; D is tentatively TRBD1 or TRBD2 (5 bases each). With 4 bases removed from V and 5 bases from J, the gap between germline ends came to 22 bases. The germline CDR1 and CDR2 sequences are SGHRS and YFSETQ. The CDR3 runs to 16 residues. CDR3 sequence: CASSHDGDVNFHEQYF. Here the CDR3 DNA reads TGCGCCAGCAGCCATGACGGGGACGTAAACTTCCACGAGCAGTACTTC.

A few counts support this clonotype. The chain uses TRBV6-2 or TRBV6-3 and TRBJ2-1, with TRBD2 as a possible D gene (6 bases). Between the trimmed V and J ends, which lost 8 bases and 2 bases, there was a span of 13 bases. The CDR3 is 14 residues long. The germline CDR1 and CDR2 sequences are MNHEY and SVGEGT. CDR3 residues: CASAWGVPYNEQFF. In DNA form, the CDR3 reads TGTGCCAGCGCTTGGGGGGTCCCCTACAATGAGCAGTTCTTC.

Here the CDR3 reads CASAWDSSAYEQYF. The CDR3 coding sequence is TGTGCCAGCGCATGGGACAGTAGTGCCTACGAGCAGTACTTC. This rearrangement joins TRBV4-2 to TRBJ2-7; TRBD1 matches 7 bases. V lost 8 bases, J lost 2 bases, and 9 bases stayed unmatched. The CDR3 totals 14 residues. The V gene's germline CDR1 is LGHNA and CDR2 YNFKEQ.

This clonotype came up a few times. This chain links TRBV4-1 with TRBJ2-7; the D call may be TRBD1 or TRBD2 (5 bases each). Germline V CDR1 and CDR2: MGHRA, YSYEKL. The CDR3 covers 14 residues. V lost 2 bases and J lost 5, with 13 bases in between. CDR3 bases: TGCGCCAGCAGCCAAAATGGCTGGGGGAACGAGCAGTACTTC. Translation gives CASSQNGWGNEQYF.

V is TRBV15 and J is TRBJ2-1, with D hard to call. Germline V gene lookup returns CDR1 LNHNV and CDR2 YYDKDF (reference sequence). The V end was cut by 4 bases, the J end by 10 bases, with 14 bases between. This CDR3 comprises 13 residues. In nucleotides, the CDR3 is TGTGCCACCAGCACGCCGGCACATGGGGAGCAGTTCTTC. Amino acids: CATSTPAHGEQFF.